This TCR beta chain was sequenced for a study of post-analysis software for immune sequencing data. Study summary: Relapsing-remitting, secondary progressive and progressive-relapsing multiple sclerosis were all included among the disease courses. Study observations and caveats: Elevated frequency relative to controls characterized several TRBV segments in patients, TRBV5-6, TRBV5-1 and TRBV20-1 among them. When the samples were clustered directly with F measure, those that had been prepared in the same batch showed strong co-clustering.

For this clonotype: Its target is not known. A much larger clone differs from this one at a single base, so this may be a read error.

The TCR beta cDNA libraries contained unique molecular identifiers. Out of roughly 0.85 to 10 million T cells, some 480,000 cDNA molecules were generated. From the PCR reads, TCRdb called clonotypes with MiXCR, one entry per CDR3 protein. The sample includes some 260,000 distinct CDR3 sequences, 36% seen only once; the top ten take around 4.8%. Per the germline V gene, CDR1 is LNHNV and CDR2 is YYDKDF (reference sequence). CDR3 size: 14 residues. This TCR was recovered from a girl under 18 with multiple sclerosis. V is TRBV15 and J is TRBJ2-1, with 10 bases lining up with TRBD1. The DNA end is more similar to TRBJ2-7, so the J call may be wrong. Specimen: blood. CDR3 region: CATSRDRGYNEQYF. The CDR3 DNA follows: TGTGCCACCAGCAGGGACAGGGGGTACAATGAGCAGTACTTC.